Listed here is a single T cell receptor (beta chain). There is no known antigen for this receptor. No qualities accompany the bases; no much larger clone lies one base away. Other DNA sequences in the same sample also yield this CDR3. Whole blood was collected in K2EDTA tubes by collaborating institutions according to the institutions' own protocols. For TCRbeta analysis, collaborator samples were shipped as frozen whole blood, as isolated PBMCs, or as DNA extracted from either sample type. TCRbeta CDR3 regions were amplified from genomic DNA using the immunoSEQ Assay, a bias-controlled multiplex PCR. In the original analysis: Within the assay, amplification of reference gene primers was used to estimate how many nucleated cells each sample contained. To quantify the absolute abundance of each unique TCRbeta CDR3 rearrangement, sequence reads were collapsed and filtered. For each sample, productive Simpson clonality was calculated as the square root of Simpson's diversity index over productive rearrangements. TCRdb limited this immuneACCESS table to in-frame rearrangements with V and J called. A share of clones is missing; checked studies link under half to unresolved V genes, and the rest is unexplained. V and J calls and clone size come straight from that table; D and trimming were deduced from the DNA. For this sample the table gives over 600,000 clones, of which 80% to 90% were detected only once. The ten largest clones add up to under 0.3% of the sample.

These data come from a study of blood T cell repertoires in COVID-19 (dated by TCRdb to 2018 to 2020). At the level of the whole study: Samples covering the acute and convalescent phases of COVID-19 were provided by collaborators in the United States, Italy and Spain. The prospective study material was composed of cDNA or gDNA derived from T cells, B-cell-depleted T cells, or PBMCs. The dataset comprised deeply sampled blood TCRbeta repertoires from subjects exposed to, actively infected with, or recovered from COVID-19. The repertoires were made available in a free public database intended to serve as a resource for research on the immune response to SARS-CoV-2. The samples were drawn from the first 160 participants of the ongoing ImmuneRACE study and from under 1,500 subjects provided by 6 global collaborators. A de-identified subject ID, COVID-19 status, age in years and sex were almost always included in the sample metadata. Where HLA class I and class II types were available, the types were taken from metadata supplied by the sample provider, not from assay-based typing. What the study reported, not specific to this receptor: The quantity of clinical and demographic metadata differed by source and by participant and was supplied without curation.

The CDR3 spans 13 residues, from the cysteine through the phenylalanine. The CDR3 DNA has 39 bases and is translated from base 1. For CDR1 and CDR2, the germline V gene (reference sequence) lists SGHNT and YYREEE. Trimming removed 0 bases from V and 4 bases from J, leaving 7 bases between the germline ends. The V and J genes are TRBV5-4 and TRBJ1-2; the D gene is possibly TRBD1, with 5 bases matching. Input material: peripheral blood. This sequence originates from a young woman with acute or convalescent COVID-19. The sequence in DNA is TGTGCCAGCAGCTTGGCAGGGTCCTATGGCTACACCTTC. Its translation is CASSLAGSYGYTF.